A selection of T cell receptor beta chains follows, all from one sample in a study of blood T cell repertoires in COVID-19. TCRdb's copy holds only in-frame clones and misses some; the assay was immunoSEQ multiplex PCR. In the table there are about 250,000 clones, 65% to 90% of which are singletons. Sequenced material: PBMCs or T cells enriched from blood (not recorded which). The receptor set was obtained from a woman aged 45-59 years with acute COVID-19. The CDR3 runs from the conserved cysteine through the conserved F or W. Fields, in order: V gene, clone size, CDR3 protein. Size is omitted from some rows. Given values are once, few, many or a class for expanded clones.

v_call: TRBV10-3
clone_size: NA
cdr3_aa: CAISESGQYGYTF

v_call: TRBV10-3
clone_size: NA
cdr3_aa: CAISGEGNEQFF

v_call: TRBV12-3/TRBV12-4
clone_size: NA
cdr3_aa: CASNQQGPTEAFF

v_call: TRBV4-1
clone_size: NA
cdr3_aa: CASRQTSSAPSYEQYF

v_call: TRBV13
clone_size: NA
cdr3_aa: CASSLGQGDEKLFF

v_call: TRBV29-1
clone_size: NA
cdr3_aa: CSVGGGGQPQHF

v_call: TRBV5-8
clone_size: NA
cdr3_aa: CASSYRTGVQSGNTIYF

v_call: TRBV5-1
clone_size: once
cdr3_aa: CASSAGQGAYEQYF

v_call: TRBV7-2
clone_size: once
cdr3_aa: CASSLVTGGGTGELFF

v_call: TRBV29-1
clone_size: NA
cdr3_aa: CSVERGVNTEAFF

v_call: TRBV6-5
clone_size: NA
cdr3_aa: CASSRPSGTEAFF

v_call: TRBV18
clone_size: NA
cdr3_aa: CASSPNGQDGYTF

v_call: TRBV6-5
clone_size: NA
cdr3_aa: CASTSTGDNSPLHF

v_call: TRBV14
clone_size: NA
cdr3_aa: CASSLKARGGYTF

v_call: TRBV24-1
clone_size: NA
cdr3_aa: CATSDSLGLQYF

v_call: TRBV13
clone_size: NA
cdr3_aa: CASSPRQGEAGNTIYF

v_call: TRBV5-1
clone_size: NA
cdr3_aa: CASSFGYTPDTGELFF